This note documents a single T cell receptor (beta chain) sequence. Its antigen is not known. Per the germline V gene, CDR1 is MDHEN and CDR2 is SYDVKM. V lost 7 bases, J lost 5 bases, and 6 bases stayed unmatched. The CDR3 is 13 amino acids. Method: immunoSEQ multiplex PCR; TCRdb's copy keeps in-frame clones and lacks some. The repertoire consists of around 130,000 clones, with under 90% occurring once and the leading ten covering approximately 3.3%. This sample is drawn from a study of cytomegalovirus exposure and HLA in healthy donors. Separate from the roughly 700-subject first cohort was the approximately 130-subject validation cohort, to which the donors belonged. Study-level results: The study designated 150 or so TCR beta chains cytomegalovirus-associated. Cytomegalovirus status, reportedly, was diagnosed with high specificity and sensitivity by the classifier. In vitro data verified a few CMV-associated chains as specific for CMV antigens.

This TCR was sampled from a man aged 25 to 45 in good health and CMV-seronegative. Sequencing was performed on PBMCs. The chain employs TRBV28 and TRBJ1-2; 8 nucleotides align to TRBD1. This CDR3 is CASNRGLYYGYTF. CDR3 bases: TGTGCCAGCAACAGGGGGTTATATTATGGCTACACCTTC.